These 17 T cell receptor beta chains came from one sample sequenced in a study of blood T cells in healthy people across ages. Alongside a J-beta primer mix, a sample-barcoded 5' primer served in a second PCR lasting roughly 6 to 12 cycles. TCRdb analysed the 5' RACE reads with MiXCR anew, one entry per CDR3 protein. Altogether about 1,600,000 distinct CDR3 sequences are present, roughly 40% being singletons, with the ten largest covering roughly 7.9%. The sample consisted of blood. These receptors all come from a woman younger than 30 in good health.

In its sample, this clonotype was seen once. This sequence joins TRBV25-1 and TRBJ2-2, with D possibly matching TRBD2 (7 bases). Trimming cost V 5 bases and J 2 bases, with 15 bases left between them. This CDR3 has 16 residues. Germline-derived CDR1 and CDR2 are MGHDK and SYGVNS. DNA of the CDR3: TGTGCCAGCAGTAGATGGGGGGGCGTCAACACCGGGGAGCTGTTTTTT. Translating it yields CASSRWGGVNTGELFF.

The V call is TRBV12-3 or TRBV12-4, the J call TRBJ1-2, with 7 bases identical to TRBD1. The CDR3 sequence is 16 residues long. Losses at the gene ends were 2 bases for V and 0 bases for J; bases not matched to a gene: 6. Here the CDR3 DNA reads TGTGCCAGCAGTTTACGACAGGGAGGGACTAACTATGGCTACACCTTC. Encoded protein: CASSLRQGGTNYGYTF.

The J gene is TRBJ1-1, the V gene TRBV28; the D gene is possibly TRBD1 (5 bases). Germline CDR1 and CDR2: MDHEN and SYDVKM. V lost 2 bases to trimming and J lost 3 bases, with 10 bases between them. This CDR3 has 14 residues. CDR3 DNA sequence: TGTGCCAGCAGTTTAAGGGGTATGGACACTGAAGCTTTCTTT. Protein product: CASSLRGMDTEAFF.

The CDR3 bases are TGTGCCAGCAGCCTTAGGCCAGAAGACTATGGCTACACCTTC. It codes for CASSLRPEDYGYTF. The rearrangement links TRBV7-2 to TRBJ1-2; D uncertain. Germline-derived CDR1 and CDR2 are SGHTA and FQGNSA. The CDR3 extends over 14 amino acids. Deletions cut 5 bases from V and 3 bases from J, with 13 bases between.

The chain joins TRBV9 to TRBJ1-5; D might be TRBD1 (5 bases). The CDR3 sequence is 16 residues long. The V and J ends lost 4 bases and 2 bases respectively, with 16 bases between them. CDR1 is SGDLS and CDR2 is YYNGEE in the germline V gene. The CDR3 is CASSPRARHRNQPQHF. DNA for the CDR3: TGTGCCAGCAGCCCCAGGGCGCGCCATCGCAATCAGCCCCAGCATTTT.

DNA for the CDR3: TGCAGCGTTGGTACCGGGACTAGCGACTACAATGAGCAGTTCTTC. Its translation: CSVGTGTSDYNEQFF. The chain is built from TRBV29-1 and TRBJ2-1; TRBD2 aligns across 10 bases. Germline V lookup: CDR1 SQVTM, CDR2 ANQGSEA. V lost 4 bases, J lost 3 bases, and 6 bases stayed unmatched. The CDR3 covers 15 residues.

The V call is TRBV4-1, the J call TRBJ2-1; D is ambiguous. The CDR3 is 15 residues long. V lost 1 base and J 8 bases, leaving 15 bases between the germline ends. Germline lookup yields CDR1 MGHRA and CDR2 YSYEKL. In DNA, the CDR3 is TGCGCCAGCAGCCAAGTTAAAGGCCTCGCCCATGAGCAGTTCTTC. This encodes CASSQVKGLAHEQFF.

The chain recombines TRBV5-4 with TRBJ2-1; 8 positions agree with TRBD2. The CDR3 has 14 amino acids. The trim removed 7 bases at V and 8 bases at J, leaving 11 bases unmatched. Germline-derived CDR1 and CDR2 are SGHNT and YYREEE (reference sequence). The CDR3 reads CASHRGGMLDEQFF. In DNA, the CDR3 is TGTGCCAGCCACCGGGGGGGAATGTTGGATGAGCAGTTCTTC.

The rearrangement joins TRBV7-2 to TRBJ1-1; TRBD1 is a possible D gene (5 bases). Germline V gene sequence: CDR1 SGHTA, CDR2 FQGNSA. V gave up 5 bases and J gave up 8 bases, with 18 bases separating them. The length of the CDR3 is 14 residues. This CDR3 reads CASSPGWGLWEAFF. Written as DNA, the CDR3 is TGTGCCAGCAGCCCGGGGTGGGGGTTGTGGGAAGCTTTCTTT.

This chain links TRBV4-1 with TRBJ2-7, with TRBD1 matching over 12 bases. Germline V CDR1 and CDR2: MGHRA, YSYEKL. The CDR3 covers 16 residues. The junction had 4 bases not matched to a gene; V was cut back by 0 bases and J by 4 bases. CDR3 protein: CASSQDGTGGLYEQYF. The CDR3 nucleotides read TGCGCCAGCAGCCAAGATGGGACAGGGGGCCTTTACGAGCAGTACTTC.

V is TRBV6-2 or TRBV6-3 and J is TRBJ1-2; no definite D call. CDR3 length: 15 amino acids. Trimming took 2 bases from V and 7 from J, leaving 17 bases between them. Germline-derived CDR1 and CDR2 are MNHEY and SVGEGT. Here the CDR3 DNA reads TGTGCCAGCAGTTACGTCCCGACACACTCCGGTGGCTACACCTTC. This gives the protein CASSYVPTHSGGYTF.

The gene calls are TRBV20-1 and TRBJ2-1; D uncertain. Judging by the DNA end, TRBJ2-7 fits better; the J call may be wrong. CDR3 length: 12 amino acids. The V gene's germline CDR1 is DFQATT and CDR2 SNEGSKA (reference sequence). Here the CDR3 DNA reads TGCAGTGCCTCCTCGAATGACAATGAGCAGTACTTC. This encodes CSASSNDNEQYF.

The chain combines TRBV7-8 with TRBJ2-3; 10 nucleotides align to TRBD1. With 2 bases clipped from V and 2 bases from J, the junction kept 10 bases outside the gene matches. The CDR3 has 18 residues. CDR1 SGHVS and CDR2 FQNEAQ come from the germline V gene. The CDR3 region is CASSLWDRGHSTTDTQYF. The CDR3 nucleotides read TGTGCCAGCAGCTTATGGGACAGGGGCCATTCAACCACAGATACGCAGTATTTT.

The rearrangement joins TRBV19 to TRBJ2-3; D tentatively fits TRBD1 or TRBD2 (5 bases each). CDR1 LNHDA and CDR2 SQIVND come from the germline V gene (reference sequence). This CDR3 has 15 amino acids. V lost 5 bases and J 6 bases, leaving 18 bases between the germline ends. The DNA for the CDR3 is TGTGCCAGTAGTCCCCGAGGGGCCCAGTCGGATACGCAGTATTTT. This codes for CASSPRGAQSDTQYF.

The V call is TRBV5-6, the J call TRBJ1-2; possible D gene TRBD1, 6 bases. Trimming removed 4 bases from V and 0 bases from J, with 16 bases in between. Per the germline V gene, CDR1 is SGHDT and CDR2 is YYEEEE. CDR3 size: 16 residues. CDR3 region: CASSADRDTPNYGYTF. CDR3 nucleotide sequence: TGTGCCAGCAGCGCAGACCGGGACACTCCTAACTATGGCTACACCTTC.

V and J are TRBV4-1 and TRBJ2-3; D is unclear. The V gene lost 6 bases and the J gene lost 4 bases, with 11 bases spanning the gap. The CDR3 extends over 13 amino acids. CDR1 is MGHRA and CDR2 is YSYEKL in the germline V gene. This chain's CDR3 is CASRRSEADTQYF. The DNA of the CDR3 is TGCGCCAGCAGACGATCCGAGGCAGATACGCAGTATTTT.

This clonotype was detected only a few times. The chain employs TRBV12-3 or TRBV12-4 and TRBJ2-7; D is undetermined. The CDR3 length is 12 residues. Trimming took off 5 bases at V and 2 bases at J, with 7 bases between the two ends. The CDR3: CASSEDPYEQYF. CDR3 DNA: TGTGCCAGCAGTGAGGACCCCTACGAGCAGTACTTC.